This TCR beta chain comes out of a study of read filtering for tumor transcriptome and immune sequencing. This clonotype was observed at least ten times. CDR3 size: 12 residues. The ends were cut back, 2 bases at V and 5 bases at J, with 6 bases in the middle. From 300 to 400 ng of RNA, a library with molecular barcoded alpha/delta and beta/gamma adaptors was made. TCRdb reanalysed the reads using MiXCR and keeps one entry per CDR3 protein. The profile shows 85,000 or so distinct CDR3 sequences, roughly 12% of them singletons. What was sequenced was a population of CD138-negative cells sorted from bone marrow. This receptor was obtained from a donor aged 40 or over with multiple myeloma. V gene TRBV12-3 or TRBV12-4 combines with J gene TRBJ2-5; D gene uncertain. Here the CDR3 reads CASSLMGETQYF. The CDR3 nucleotides read TGTGCCAGCAGTTTAATGGGGGAGACCCAGTACTTC.